Listed below are T cell receptor beta chains from one sample, sequenced in a study of CD8 T cells in ankylosing spondylitis. TCRdb re-called the 5' RACE reads with MiXCR, one entry per CDR3 protein. Of under 30,000 distinct CDR3 sequences in the sample, 7.9% were seen once. Sequencing was performed on blood. The receptors stem from a male donor with ankylosing spondylitis or in good health (not recorded which). The CDR3 runs from the conserved cysteine through the conserved F or W. D genes are given only for firm matches.

v_call: TRBV7-2
j_call: TRBJ1-1
d_call: NA
cdr3_aa: CASSASKNTEAFF

v_call: TRBV6-5
j_call: TRBJ2-7
d_call: TRBD2
cdr3_aa: CASSYMGLAIYEQYF

v_call: TRBV9
j_call: TRBJ2-1
d_call: TRBD2
cdr3_aa: CASSTRTRNNEQFF

v_call: TRBV9
j_call: TRBJ2-1
d_call: NA
cdr3_aa: CASSLAVPSNEQFF

v_call: TRBV28
j_call: TRBJ2-2
d_call: TRBD1
cdr3_aa: CASSFQDRGQSTGELFF

v_call: TRBV6-1
j_call: TRBJ1-6
d_call: TRBD1
cdr3_aa: CASSETGANSPLHF

v_call: TRBV12-3/TRBV12-4
j_call: TRBJ1-1
d_call: NA
cdr3_aa: CASTLGRVAAEAFF

v_call: TRBV11-2
j_call: TRBJ2-1
d_call: NA
cdr3_aa: CASSLFSGTTNNEQFF

v_call: TRBV6-2/TRBV6-3
j_call: TRBJ1-2
d_call: NA
cdr3_aa: CASSLTGLQDNYGYTF

v_call: TRBV7-3
j_call: TRBJ2-1
d_call: NA
cdr3_aa: CASSPLGINEQFF

v_call: TRBV7-9
j_call: TRBJ2-2
d_call: TRBD1
cdr3_aa: CATLPTGSTGELFF

v_call: TRBV11-2
j_call: TRBJ2-3
d_call: NA
cdr3_aa: CASRGDWDTQYF

v_call: TRBV11-2
j_call: TRBJ2-2
d_call: TRBD2
cdr3_aa: CATRHGRGAGELFF

v_call: TRBV4-1
j_call: TRBJ1-4
d_call: TRBD1
cdr3_aa: CASSQGHRGSYEKLFF

v_call: TRBV6-1
j_call: TRBJ1-1
d_call: TRBD1
cdr3_aa: CASSQGEVWLTEAFF

v_call: TRBV6-5
j_call: TRBJ2-6
d_call: NA
cdr3_aa: CASTPGRAGANVLTF

v_call: TRBV20-1
j_call: TRBJ2-7
d_call: NA
cdr3_aa: CSASGSASYEQYF

v_call: TRBV20-1
j_call: TRBJ2-3
d_call: NA
cdr3_aa: CSARAPADTQYF

v_call: TRBV20-1
j_call: TRBJ1-1
d_call: NA
cdr3_aa: CSARAPRATEAFF

v_call: TRBV6-1
j_call: TRBJ1-2
d_call: TRBD1
cdr3_aa: CASSLDRGSYGYTF

v_call: TRBV29-1
j_call: TRBJ2-1
d_call: TRBD2
cdr3_aa: CSVSSSGHNEQFF

v_call: TRBV7-6
j_call: TRBJ2-5
d_call: TRBD2
cdr3_aa: CASSLETSGGETQYF

v_call: TRBV29-1
j_call: TRBJ2-7
d_call: TRBD1
cdr3_aa: CSVVTGSTEQYF

v_call: TRBV20-1
j_call: TRBJ1-4
d_call: TRBD1
cdr3_aa: CSADPGQGREKLFF

v_call: TRBV12-3/TRBV12-4
j_call: TRBJ2-4
d_call: NA
cdr3_aa: CASSSLGIQYF

v_call: TRBV7-2
j_call: TRBJ1-2
d_call: NA
cdr3_aa: CASSFPRGYGYTF

v_call: TRBV20-1
j_call: TRBJ1-1
d_call: NA
cdr3_aa: CSARDRVNTEAFF